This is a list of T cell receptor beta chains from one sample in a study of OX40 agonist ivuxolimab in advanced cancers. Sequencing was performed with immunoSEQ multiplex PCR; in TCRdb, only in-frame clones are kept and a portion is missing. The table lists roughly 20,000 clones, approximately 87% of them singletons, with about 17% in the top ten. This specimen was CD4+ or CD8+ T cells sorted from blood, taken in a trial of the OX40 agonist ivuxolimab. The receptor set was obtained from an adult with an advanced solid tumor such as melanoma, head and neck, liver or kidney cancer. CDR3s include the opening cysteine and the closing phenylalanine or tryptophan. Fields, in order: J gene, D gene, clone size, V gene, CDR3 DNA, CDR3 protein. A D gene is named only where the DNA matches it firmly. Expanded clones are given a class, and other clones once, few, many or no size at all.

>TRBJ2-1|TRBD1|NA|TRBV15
TGTGCCACCAGCAGGGGGGACAGGTACAATGAGCAGTTCTTC
CATSRGDRYNEQFF
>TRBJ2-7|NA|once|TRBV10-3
TGTGCCATCACTGGGACGGCCCTAGGATACGAGCAGTACTTC
CAITGTALGYEQYF
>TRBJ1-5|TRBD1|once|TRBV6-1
TGTGCCACCGGACAGGTTAGCAATCAGCCCCAGCATTTT
CATGQVSNQPQHF
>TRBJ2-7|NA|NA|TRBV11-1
TGTGCCAGCAGCTTAACCGGGAACCCGGACGAGCAGTACTTC
CASSLTGNPDEQYF
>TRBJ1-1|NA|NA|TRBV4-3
TGCGCCAGCAGCCAACAGAGGAACACTGAAGCTTTCTTT
CASSQQRNTEAFF
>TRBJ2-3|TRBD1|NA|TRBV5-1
TGCGCCAGCAGCTCGGGACAGGGGCTAGATACGCAGTATTTT
CASSSGQGLDTQYF
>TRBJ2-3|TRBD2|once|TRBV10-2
TGCGCCAGCAGTGAGGCTAGCGGGAAAGGCACAGATACGCAGTATTTT
CASSEASGKGTDTQYF
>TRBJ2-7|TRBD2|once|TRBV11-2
TGTGCCAGCAGCTCCGGACTAGCGGGAGCTCGCGAGCAGTACTTC
CASSSGLAGAREQYF
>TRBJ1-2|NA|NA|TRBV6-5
TGTGCCAGCAGTTACTCGGGGGGTAACTATGGCTACACCTTC
CASSYSGGNYGYTF
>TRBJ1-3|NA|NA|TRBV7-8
TGTGCCAGCAGCGGACAACAGGGAAACACCATATATTTT
CASSGQQGNTIYF
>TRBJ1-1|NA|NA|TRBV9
TGTGCCAGCAGCACGACAGTGAACACTGAAGCTTTCTTT
CASSTTVNTEAFF
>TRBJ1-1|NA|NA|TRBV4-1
TGCGCCAGCAGCCAAGTTCTGAAGGGGAGGTCCACTGAAGCTTTCTTT
CASSQVLKGRSTEAFF
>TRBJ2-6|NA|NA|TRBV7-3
TGTGCCAGCAGCCAACTGAATTCTGGGGCCAACGTCCTGACTTTC
CASSQLNSGANVLTF
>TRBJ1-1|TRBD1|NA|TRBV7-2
TGTGCCAGCAGCTTAAACAGGGGAGGGCCTGAAGCTTTCTTT
CASSLNRGGPEAFF